Each of the 31 T cell receptor beta chains below was sequenced from the same sample in a study of T cells in Graves' hyperthyroidism and ophthalmopathy. RNA transcripts gave rise to amplified TCR beta CDR3 regions. Primed by the HTBI set, a first-round RT-PCR was run on the TCR CDR3. TCRdb re-analysed the multiplex PCR reads in MiXCR, keeping a single row per CDR3 protein. Here the sample spans approximately 270,000 distinct CDR3 sequences, roughly 15% being singletons. The sample was blood. The receptors here all came from a woman aged 40 to 50 with Graves' hyperthyroidism that later progressed to Graves' ophthalmopathy.

The chain is built from TRBV6-8 and TRBJ2-1; 7 bases are shared with TRBD2. CDR3 size: 16 residues. From germline, CDR1 is MNHGY and CDR2 SAAAGT. The junction had 10 bases not matched to a gene; V was cut back by 2 bases and J by 6 bases. The DNA of the CDR3 is TGTGCCAGCAGTTACGGTTTAGTAGCGGGCTGCAATGAGCAGTTCTTC. As protein: CASSYGLVAGCNEQFF.

This clonotype showed up many times. This chain joins TRBV9 and TRBJ2-7; D is unresolved. Trimming cost V 0 bases and J 3 bases, with 4 bases left between them. From germline, CDR1 is SGDLS and CDR2 YYNGEE. CDR3 length: 12 amino acids. CDR3 DNA: TGTGCCAGCAGCGTAGGGGACTACGAGCAGTACTTC. Protein: CASSVGDYEQYF.

The chain links TRBV29-1 to TRBJ2-1, with D perhaps TRBD2 (5 bases). Germline V lookup: CDR1 SQVTM, CDR2 ANQGSEA. V lost 6 bases, J lost 0 bases, and 15 bases lay in between. CDR3 length equals 15 residues. The CDR3 DNA reads TGCAGCGTGCCGGTTGAAGCGGCCTCCTACAATGAGCAGTTCTTC. Its translation is CSVPVEAASYNEQFF.

There are a few counts of this clonotype. This could be a read error, since a much larger clone is one nucleotide away. J is TRBJ2-7 and V is TRBV27; D uncertain. This CDR3 region has 13 residues. Germline CDR1 reads MNHEY; CDR2 reads SMNVEV (reference sequence). CDR3 sequence: CVSSLLPGHEQYF. In nucleotides, the CDR3 is TGTGTCAGCAGTTTACTTCCGGGCCACGAGCAGTACTTC.

This clonotype showed up many times. This chain uses TRBV19 with TRBJ1-5; D may be TRBD1 (5 bases). V lost 3 bases and J 5 bases, leaving 14 bases between the germline ends. The length of the CDR3 is 15 residues. CDR1 is LNHDA, CDR2 SQIVND, per germline (reference sequence). Written as DNA, the CDR3 is TGTGCCAGTAGTATGGGAAGGGGCAGGGATCAGCCCCAGCATTTT. It encodes CASSMGRGRDQPQHF.

In its sample, this clonotype was seen a few times. The V gene is TRBV5-4, the J gene TRBJ2-1; 10 bases agree with TRBD2. CDR1 SGHNT and CDR2 YYREEE come from the germline V gene (reference sequence). Trimming cost V 7 bases and J 8 bases; bases outside gene matches: 12. CDR3 size: 15 residues. DNA for the CDR3: TGTGCCAGCTCCCCCCAGCGGGAGGGCCGGGATGAGCAGTTCTTC. It encodes CASSPQREGRDEQFF. The full variable domain, with the rest looked up from reference TRBV5-4 and TRBJ2-1, is ETGVTQSPTHLIKTRGQQVTLRCSSQSGHNTVSWYQQALGQGPQFIFQYYREEENGRGNFPPRFSGLQFPNYSSELNVNALELDDSALYLCASSPQREGRDEQFFGPGTRLTVL.

CDR3 sequence reads: CASSLVTGVNYGYTF. CDR3 bases: TGTGCCAGCAGTTTAGTGACAGGGGTTAACTATGGCTACACCTTC. The chain joins TRBV12-3 or TRBV12-4 to TRBJ1-2; 8 bases are shared with TRBD1. The CDR3 length is 15 residues. V gave up 1 base and J gave up 1 base; unmatched junction bases: 2.

This clonotype was detected many times. This chain joins TRBV15 and TRBJ2-1; TRBD2 matches at 10 bases. CDR1 LNHNV and CDR2 YYDKDF come from the germline V gene (reference sequence). The CDR3 loop spans 17 amino acids. J was trimmed by 7 bases and V by 0 bases; bases with no gene match: 9. The CDR3 coding sequence is TGTGCCACCAGCAGAGATCCCCTAGCGGGGGAGTGGAATGAGCAGTTCTTC. Its protein is CATSRDPLAGEWNEQFF. Based on the CDR3 plus reference TRBV15 and TRBJ2-1, the full variable domain is DAMVIQNPRYQVTQFGKPVTLSCSQTLNHNVMYWYQQKSSQAPKLLFHYYDKDFNNEADTPDNFQSRRPNTSFCFLDIRSPGLGDTAMYLCATSRDPLAGEWNEQFFGPGTRLTVL.

V and J are TRBV5-5 and TRBJ2-5; maybe TRBD2 (5 bases). The germline gives CDR1 SGHKS, CDR2 YYEKEE (reference sequence). This CDR3 contains 11 residues. The V and J ends lost 0 bases and 10 bases respectively, with 7 bases between them. CDR3 DNA sequence: TGTGCCAGCAGCTTGGGCAGCGGCCAGTACTTC. Translation: CASSLGSGQYF. The full variable domain, its missing parts supplied by reference TRBV5-5 and TRBJ2-5, is DAGVTQSPTHLIKTRGQQVTLRCSPISGHKSVSWYQQVLGQGPQFIFQYYEKEERGRGNFPDRFSARQFPNYSSELNVNALLLGDSALYLCASSLGSGQYFGPGTRLLVL.

In this sample, this clonotype turned up a few times. V gene TRBV4-1 combines with J gene TRBJ1-1; D not resolved. The ends were cut back, 6 bases at V and 3 bases at J, with 11 bases in the middle. CDR3 length: 13 amino acids. Germline V gives CDR1 MGHRA, CDR2 YSYEKL. In DNA form, the CDR3 reads TGCGCCAGCAGTCTATATGGGGACACTGAAGCTTTCTTT. Its protein product is CASSLYGDTEAFF.

Ten or more counts support this clonotype. This chain joins TRBV6-2 or TRBV6-3 and TRBJ2-1; D uncertain. The V gene's germline CDR1 is MNHEY and CDR2 SVGEGT. V lost 2 bases, J lost 7 bases, and 9 bases lay in between. CDR3 length: 13 residues. The CDR3 region is CASSYPSLNEQFF. The CDR3 DNA sequence: TGTGCCAGCAGTTACCCAAGTTTGAATGAGCAGTTCTTC.

This clonotype was observed many times. The V gene is TRBV11-2, the J gene TRBJ2-5; TRBD2 aligns across 12 bases. CDR3 size: 14 residues. Losses at the gene ends were 5 bases for V and 4 bases for J; bases not matched to a gene: 2. CDR1 SGHAT and CDR2 FQNNGV come from the germline V gene. In DNA, the CDR3 is TGTGCCAGCAGCGGGGGACTAGCGGGAGAGACCCAGTACTTC. It yields the protein CASSGGLAGETQYF.

The table lists this clonotype with many counts. The V gene is TRBV6-1, the J gene TRBJ1-4; D unresolved. V lost 3 bases to trimming and J lost 13 bases, with 15 bases between them. Germline values: CDR1 MNHNS, CDR2 SASEGT. This CDR3 is built from 13 residues. The CDR3 bases are TGTGCCAGCAGTGACCTCGGACCCGGTGGACTGTTTTTT. Translating it yields CASSDLGPGGLFF.

This clonotype was detected ten times or more. This rearrangement joins TRBV10-2 to TRBJ1-5, with no clear D. The germline CDR1 and CDR2 sequences are WSHSY and SAAADI. The CDR3 runs 14 residues. V was pared by 5 bases and J by 0 bases, with 8 bases between. The CDR3 here is CASSPTNSNQPQHF. In DNA form, the CDR3 reads TGCGCCAGCAGTCCTACTAATAGCAATCAGCCCCAGCATTTT.

This clonotype was picked up many times. The chain joins TRBV19 to TRBJ2-1; possibly TRBD1 for D (6 bases). The CDR3 has 14 amino acids. Germline V CDR1 and CDR2: LNHDA, SQIVND (reference sequence). V lost 4 bases to trimming and J lost 6 bases, with 13 bases between them. CDR3 in amino acids: CASSRRGSLNEQFF. DNA of the CDR3: TGTGCCAGTAGTAGAAGGGGGAGCCTCAATGAGCAGTTCTTC.

This clonotype was seen ten or more times. V and J are TRBV3-1 and TRBJ2-7; D gene unclear. Germline V CDR1 and CDR2: LGHDT, YNNKEL (reference sequence). Trimming took 0 bases from V and 6 from J, leaving 6 bases between them. This CDR3 region has 12 residues. The CDR3 loop reads CASSQETAEQYF. The CDR3 DNA is TGTGCCAGCAGCCAAGAGACCGCCGAGCAGTACTTC.

This clonotype was counted ten times or more. The V and J genes are TRBV7-8 and TRBJ2-7, with D unclear. Trimming took off 3 bases at V and 4 bases at J, with 7 bases between the two ends. The CDR3 has 12 residues. Germline-derived CDR1 and CDR2 are SGHVS and FQNEAQ. The CDR3 loop is CASSFASYEQYF. The CDR3 nucleotides read TGTGCCAGCAGCTTCGCCTCATACGAGCAGTACTTC. The variable domain in full, completed from reference TRBV7-8 and TRBJ2-7, reads GAGVSQSPRYKVAKRGQDVALRCDPISGHVSLFWYQQALGQGPEFLTYFQNEAQLDKSGLPSDRFFAERPEGSVSTLKIQRTQQEDSAVYLCASSFASYEQYFGPGTRLTVT.

The sample holds many counts of this clonotype. The CDR3 loop reads CASSPEKWGDLWGQPQHF. The CDR3 DNA is TGTGCCAGTAGCCCAGAAAAGTGGGGCGATTTGTGGGGTCAGCCCCAGCATTTT. The chain carries TRBV19 and TRBJ1-5; TRBD1 might be the D (5 bases). The CDR3 is made up of 18 amino acids. Trimming pared 6 bases from V and 6 bases from J, leaving 27 bases between. Germline CDR1 is LNHDA and CDR2 is SQIVND (reference sequence).

The table lists this clonotype with many counts. The V call is TRBV30, the J call TRBJ1-5; no definite D call. The V and J ends lost 3 bases and 0 bases respectively, with 6 bases between them. From germline, CDR1 is GTSNPN and CDR2 SVGIG (reference sequence). This CDR3 is built from 13 residues. The CDR3 loop is CAWSPHSNQPQHF. The CDR3 bases are TGTGCCTGGAGCCCCCATAGCAATCAGCCCCAGCATTTT.

Only a few counts were recorded for this clonotype. This chain joins TRBV5-1 and TRBJ2-7; 10 bases agree with TRBD1. The length of the CDR3 is 15 residues. With V trimmed by 1 base and J by 2 bases, 3 bases remained unmatched. CDR1 and CDR2 from the germline V gene are SGHRS and YFSETQ. The CDR3 region has the DNA TGCGCCAGCAGCTTGTGGACAGGGGGGACCTACGAGCAGTACTTC. Its translation is CASSLWTGGTYEQYF.

The chain couples TRBV12-3 or TRBV12-4 to TRBJ2-1; D is uncertain. The CDR3 totals 11 residues. Trimming cost V 3 bases and J 6 bases, with 3 bases left between them. The CDR3 DNA sequence: TGTGCCAGCAGTTTCTTCAATGAGCAGTTCTTC. Residues: CASSFFNEQFF.

This clonotype was seen repeatedly, ten times or more. The chain has TRBV3-1 and TRBJ1-4, with unresolved D. In germline, CDR1 is LGHDT, CDR2 YNNKEL (reference sequence). The CDR3 contains 13 residues. Trimming cost V 6 bases and J 8 bases, with 13 bases left between them. DNA of the CDR3: TGTGCCAGCAGTCCAATTCGGGGAGAAAAACTGTTTTTT. Its translation: CASSPIRGEKLFF.

This clonotype was seen many times. CDR3 DNA: TGTGCCAGCAGCTTAGCCGGCCGTGGAGGGTTTATCACAGATACGCAGTATTTT. Amino acid sequence: CASSLAGRGGFITDTQYF. The V call is TRBV11-2, the J call TRBJ2-3; D may be TRBD2 (6 bases). Trimming stripped 1 base from V and 2 bases from J, with 19 bases between. The CDR3 consists of 18 residues. Germline CDR1 SGHAT, CDR2 FQNNGV.

In regard to this clonotype: This may be a read error, as it is one base from a much larger clone. The V and J genes are TRBV28 and TRBJ2-1; 9 positions agree with TRBD1. V lost 8 bases and J lost 10; bases outside the gene matches: 9. Germline values: CDR1 MDHEN, CDR2 SYDVKM. The CDR3 spans 13 residues. CDR3 residues: CASHRGPTYEQFF. As DNA, the CDR3 is TGTGCCAGCCACAGGGGGCCAACCTACGAGCAGTTCTTC.

This clonotype was seen many times. V and J are TRBV3-1 and TRBJ2-2, with D hard to call. Trimming stripped 4 bases from V and 10 bases from J, with 10 bases between. The CDR3 has 12 amino acids. Germline V CDR1 and CDR2: LGHDT, YNNKEL (reference sequence). DNA of the CDR3: TGTGCCAGCAGCCCACACACGGAGGAGCTGTTTTTT. This codes for CASSPHTEELFF. Looking up the rest from reference TRBV3-1 and TRBJ2-2 gives the full variable domain: DTAVSQTPKYLVTQMGNDKSIKCEQNLGHDTMYWYKQDSKKFLKIMFSYNNKELIINETVPNRFSPKSPDKAHLNLHINSLELGDSAVYFCASSPHTEELFFGEGSRLTVL.

Of note for this clonotype: This sequence may be a read error, since a much larger clone differs from it by one base. The V call is TRBV6-5, the J call TRBJ1-2; D may be TRBD1 (6 bases). CDR3 length equals 13 residues. Germline lookup yields CDR1 MNHEY and CDR2 SVGAGI. V shed 10 bases and J shed 4 bases, with 16 bases lying between them. The CDR3: CATRADRFYGYTF. The CDR3 nucleotides are TGTGCCACCAGGGCGGACAGATTCTATGGCTACACCTTC.

There are many counts of this clonotype. The CDR3 is CAIRGQANQPQHF. CDR3 DNA sequence: TGTGCCATCCGAGGACAGGCAAATCAGCCCCAGCATTTT. This chain joins TRBV10-3 and TRBJ1-5, with TRBD1 matching over 7 bases. Germline trimming cut 8 bases from V and 4 bases from J; bases unmatched to any gene: 5. Germline CDR1 reads ENHRY; CDR2 reads SYGVKD. The CDR3 contains 13 residues.

There are many counts of this clonotype. The chain combines TRBV10-3 with TRBJ2-1; the D call may be TRBD1 or TRBD2 (5 bases each). CDR1 is ENHRY and CDR2 is SYGVKD in the germline V gene. The CDR3 has 15 amino acids. With 10 bases removed from V and 7 bases from J, the gap between germline ends came to 23 bases. The CDR3 protein is CATSLAGGVINEQFF. CDR3 DNA: TGTGCCACCTCCCTAGCTGGGGGAGTCATTAATGAGCAGTTCTTC.

There are many counts of this clonotype. V gene TRBV10-1 combines with J gene TRBJ2-1, with D tentatively TRBD2 (5 bases). CDR1 is WNHNN and CDR2 is SYGVQD in the germline V gene (reference sequence). The CDR3 contains 15 residues. Trimming left V 4 bases short and J 2 bases short, with 12 bases between. CDR3 in DNA: TGCGCCAGCAGTGGGAGAGAGGGAGCCTACAATGAGCAGTTCTTC. Its protein is CASSGREGAYNEQFF.

The V gene is TRBV7-6, the J gene TRBJ2-3; D ambiguous. Looked up from germline, CDR1 is SGHVS and CDR2 is FNYEAQ. This CDR3 has 14 residues. Between the trimmed V and J ends, which lost 2 bases and 4 bases, there was a span of 10 bases. CDR3 sequence (DNA): TGTGCCAGCAGCTTAAGTTTCGCGCCAGATACGCAGTATTTT. Its protein product is CASSLSFAPDTQYF.

There are many counts of this clonotype. This CDR3 fails to terminate in the conserved phenylalanine or tryptophan, so it likely reflects a read error. The chain recombines TRBV20-1 with TRBJ2-4; 9 bases are a match to TRBD2. V was clipped by 6 bases and J by 0 bases; unmatched bases: 12. Germline assignment: CDR1 DFQATT and CDR2 SNEGSKA (reference sequence). CDR3 length equals 17 residues. CDR3 in DNA: TGCAGTGCAAGAAGTCAGCGGGGGGTGATAGCCAAAAACATTCAGTACCTC. Translation: CSARSQRGVIAKNIQYL.